This TCR beta chain originates from a study of molecular identifiers for immune sequencing clone quantification. Study conclusions and caveats: Spiked Jurkat TCR RNA equivalent to one cell was reportedly detectable in about a million naive cells.

This clonotype was recorded at least ten times. The antigen remains undetermined. Germline lookup yields CDR1 MNHEY and CDR2 SVGEGT. The CDR3 runs to 11 residues. V shed 4 bases and J shed 2 bases, with 3 bases lying between them. Previously described methods with listed TCR primers produced the bulk TCR libraries. TCRdb itself ran the PCR reads through MiXCR, one entry per CDR3 protein. The repertoire has about 70,000 distinct CDR3 sequences, roughly 18% of them found once; the top ten carry about 1.6%. The receptor comes from a human donor in good health. Some libraries in this study had Jurkat cell RNA spiked in. The rearrangement links TRBV6-2 or TRBV6-3 to TRBJ2-7; D remains ambiguous. The specimen was naive CD8+ T cells from blood, with Jurkat cell RNA spiked in. Subset described: FACS-sorted CD8+CD4-CCR7+CD45RA+ naive T cells. The CDR3 DNA is TGTGCCAGCAGTTCCGCCTACGAGCAGTACTTC. This codes for CASSSAYEQYF.